The rows below give T cell receptor beta chains drawn from one sample of a study of T cells in Graves' hyperthyroidism and ophthalmopathy. Via MiXCR, TCRdb re-called the multiplex PCR reads, giving one row per CDR3 protein. This sample has 550,000 to 700,000 distinct CDR3 sequences, with under 60% found just once. Material: peripheral blood or thyroid tissue (not recorded which). Source of these receptors: an adult woman with Graves' disease, either hyperthyroidism or ophthalmopathy (not recorded which). Each CDR3 is given with its conserved first and last residue. Each record gives: clone size, J gene, D gene, V gene, CDR3 length, CDR3 DNA, CDR3 protein. D genes are given only for firm matches. Clone size, where shown, is once, few, many, or a class for clones that have expanded.

size: many; J: TRBJ1-2; D: NA; V: TRBV29-1; length: 10; DNA: TGCAGCGCCGGAGGGGTAGGCTACACCTTC; CDR3: CSAGGVGYTF
size: many; J: TRBJ2-2; D: NA; V: TRBV4-1; length: 14; DNA: TGCGCCAGCAGCCAAGCCGGGACCCACGGGGAGCTGTTTTTT; CDR3: CASSQAGTHGELFF
size: once; J: TRBJ1-2; D: NA; V: TRBV7-9; length: 15; DNA: TGTGCCAGCAGCTTGGTTCCAGAGACTAACTATGGCTACACCTTC; CDR3: CASSLVPETNYGYTF
size: many; J: TRBJ2-7; D: TRBD1; V: TRBV5-5; length: 15; DNA: TGTGCCAGCAGCTTGGTTGGGACAGGGAAGTACGAGCAGTACTTC; CDR3: CASSLVGTGKYEQYF
size: few; J: TRBJ2-7; D: NA; V: TRBV28; length: 12; DNA: TGTGCCAGCAGTTTATCTTTCCACGAGCAGTACTTC; CDR3: CASSLSFHEQYF
size: many; J: TRBJ1-1; D: NA; V: TRBV5-1; length: 13; DNA: TGCGCCAGCAGCCCTGCCGGGACATTGACAGCTTTCTTT; CDR3: CASSPAGTLTAFF
size: NA; J: TRBJ2-2; D: TRBD1; V: TRBV29-1; length: 15; DNA: TGCAGCGTACGGACAGGGGGCGTCATCACCGGGGAGCTGTTTTTT; CDR3: CSVRTGGVITGELFF
size: many; J: TRBJ2-7; D: TRBD2; V: TRBV3-1; length: 14; DNA: TGTGCCAGCAGCCAGCTGGCGGGAGGAGACGAGCAGTACTTC; CDR3: CASSQLAGGDEQYF
size: few; J: TRBJ1-1; D: NA; V: TRBV7-9; length: 13; DNA: TGTGCCAGCAGCTTAGATCTGGAGGTTAAAGCTTTCTTT; CDR3: CASSLDLEVKAFF
size: NA; J: TRBJ2-3; D: NA; V: TRBV12-3/TRBV12-4; length: 15; DNA: TGTGCCAGCAGTTTTAGTGCGGCTCGGCGAGATACGCAGTATTTT; CDR3: CASSFSAARRDTQYF
size: NA; J: TRBJ1-2; D: NA; V: TRBV2; length: 12; DNA: TGTGCCAGCAGTGAAGCGGGACATGGCTACACCTTC; CDR3: CASSEAGHGYTF
size: many; J: TRBJ1-4; D: NA; V: TRBV5-6; length: 14; DNA: TGTGCCAGCAGCTTGGCGACGCTTAATGAAAAACTGTTTTTT; CDR3: CASSLATLNEKLFF